A selection of T cell receptor beta chains follows, all from one sample in a study of shared clonotypes between healthy human individuals. Here immunoSEQ multiplex PCR was the method, and the copy in TCRdb shows in-frame clones only, minus some. In the table there are around 2.5 million clones, 93% of which are singletons. The sequencing sample was made of naive CD4+ T cells from PBMCs. These receptors were taken from a man younger than 35 in good health. Some clones in this sample may be carry-over from other donors' samples. Both conserved end residues are part of each CDR3. A D gene is named only where the DNA matches it firmly. Rows may omit the clone size; those that give it use once, few, many or a size class.

TGTGCCAGCAGCTCCGGGAGCTACGAGCAGTACTTC | CASSSGSYEQYF | NA | TRBJ2-7 | NA | TRBV5-6
TGTGCCAGCAGCTGGGGGGCTAGCGGGAGTTCTGGGGCCAACGTCCTGACTTTC | CASSWGASGSSGANVLTF | NA | TRBJ2-6 | TRBD2 | TRBV5-4
TGTGCCAGCAGCTTGGGGAAGGCCACTCAAGAGACCCAGTACTTC | CASSLGKATQETQYF | NA | TRBJ2-5 | NA | TRBV7-2
TGTGCCAGCAGTTTTGGGGGGGATGAAAAACTGTTTTTT | CASSFGGDEKLFF | NA | TRBJ1-4 | NA | TRBV6-1
TGTGCCAGTAGTATAGGGGGTGACGGGGAGCTGTTTTTT | CASSIGGDGELFF | NA | TRBJ2-2 | NA | TRBV19
TGTGCCAGCAGCTTAGAGGGGGGCAACGAGCAGTACTTC | CASSLEGGNEQYF | NA | TRBJ2-7 | NA | TRBV7-6
TGTGCCAGCAGGACTAGCGGGAGCGCCGGGGAGCTGTTTTTT | CASRTSGSAGELFF | NA | TRBJ2-2 | TRBD2 | TRBV27
TGTGCCAGCAGCCTCAGGGGCCAAGAGACCCAGTACTTC | CASSLRGQETQYF | NA | TRBJ2-5 | NA | TRBV11-3
TGCGCCAGCAGCTTGGCCGGAGGGATGAACACTGAAGCTTTCTTT | CASSLAGGMNTEAFF | few | TRBJ1-1 | NA | TRBV5-1
TGTGCCAGCAGTCCCTTGACCCGGCGATACGAGCAGTACTTC | CASSPLTRRYEQYF | NA | TRBJ2-7 | NA | TRBV6-5
TGTGCCAGCAGCCGACAGGGCCCAGATACGCAGTATTTT | CASSRQGPDTQYF | NA | TRBJ2-3 | TRBD1 | TRBV6-5
TGTGCCAGCAGCCAAGATCCAGACGCGGTAAACTGGTGGAGGGGCGAGCAGTACTTC | CASSQDPDAVNWWRGEQYF | NA | TRBJ2-7 | NA | TRBV14
TGTGCCAGCAGTGAAGGGCCAGGGGCGTCGCATTTT | CASSEGPGASHF | NA | TRBJ1-5 | NA | TRBV6-1
TGTGCCATCAGTGACCAGGGAAAGCACACAGATACGCAGTATTTT | CAISDQGKHTDTQYF | NA | TRBJ2-3 | NA | TRBV10-3
TGTGCCAGCAGCCCCCAAAGAGGGATTGGCAGGGTGAACTATGGCTACACCTTC | CASSPQRGIGRVNYGYTF | NA | TRBJ1-2 | NA | TRBV9
TGTGCCAGCAGTTACCAGCCAGTGGGACCTAACTATGGCTACACCTTC | CASSYQPVGPNYGYTF | NA | TRBJ1-2 | NA | TRBV6-5
TGTGCCAGCAGTGAACAGGTAGCCTACGAGCAGTACTTC | CASSEQVAYEQYF | NA | TRBJ2-7 | NA | TRBV6-1
TGTGCCATCAGTGGTCGACAGGGGAAGTACCAAGAGACCCAGTACTTC | CAISGRQGKYQETQYF | NA | TRBJ2-5 | TRBD1 | TRBV10-3
TGTGCCAGCAGCAAAACCCCCGGGACAACTCCCGGGGATGAGCAGTTCTTC | CASSKTPGTTPGDEQFF | once | TRBJ2-1 | NA | TRBV7-9
TGTGCCAGCAGCTTGGGTCCTTCCGGCAATGAGCAGTTCTTC | CASSLGPSGNEQFF | NA | TRBJ2-1 | NA | TRBV5-4
TGTGCCAGTAGTATTTTCGGAGATAGCAATCAGCCCCAGCATTTT | CASSIFGDSNQPQHF | NA | TRBJ1-5 | NA | TRBV19
TGTGCCAGCAGCCGCAGGGGCGCGTGGCCAGATACGCAGTATTTT | CASSRRGAWPDTQYF | NA | TRBJ2-3 | NA | TRBV27
TGTGCCAGCTCACCCGGACAGGGCCCATACAATGAGCAGTTCTTC | CASSPGQGPYNEQFF | NA | TRBJ2-1 | TRBD1 | TRBV18
TGTGCCACCATGGGCGGGCTAGCGGGAGGGCCTAGGGTCAATGAGCAGTTCTTC | CATMGGLAGGPRVNEQFF | NA | TRBJ2-1 | TRBD2 | TRBV27
TGTGCCAGCAGCTTAACTCTCCGAGAGACCCAGTACTTC | CASSLTLRETQYF | NA | TRBJ2-5 | NA | TRBV11-3
TGTGCCAGCAGTTTACAGCCCAATCAGCCCCAGCATTTT | CASSLQPNQPQHF | NA | TRBJ1-5 | NA | TRBV27
TGTGCCATCAGTGAGAGGGGACAGGGCCGTTACGAGCAGTACTTC | CAISERGQGRYEQYF | NA | TRBJ2-7 | TRBD1 | TRBV10-3
TGTGCCAGCTCACCCCCCGGAGCCGGCTACGAGCAGTACTTC | CASSPPGAGYEQYF | NA | TRBJ2-7 | NA | TRBV6-5
TGTGCCATCAGCCCGGACAGAGATAAGCCTGAAGCTTTCTTT | CAISPDRDKPEAFF | NA | TRBJ1-1 | NA | TRBV10-3